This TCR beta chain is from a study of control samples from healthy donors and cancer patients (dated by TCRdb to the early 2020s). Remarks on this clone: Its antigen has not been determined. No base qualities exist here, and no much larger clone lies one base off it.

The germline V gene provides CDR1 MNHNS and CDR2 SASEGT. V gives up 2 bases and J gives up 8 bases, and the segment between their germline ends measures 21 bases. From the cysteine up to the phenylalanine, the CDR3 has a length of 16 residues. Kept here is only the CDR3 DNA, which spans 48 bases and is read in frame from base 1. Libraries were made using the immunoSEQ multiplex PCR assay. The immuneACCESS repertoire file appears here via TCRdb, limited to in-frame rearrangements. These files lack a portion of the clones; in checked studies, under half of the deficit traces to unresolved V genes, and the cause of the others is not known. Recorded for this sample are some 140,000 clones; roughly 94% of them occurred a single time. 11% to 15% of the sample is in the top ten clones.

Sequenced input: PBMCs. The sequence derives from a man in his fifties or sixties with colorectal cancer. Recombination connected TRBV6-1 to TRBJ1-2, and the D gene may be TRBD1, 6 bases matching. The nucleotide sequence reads TGTGCCAGCAGTGAAACATTCAGGGGAGAGACGGAGGGCTACACCTTC. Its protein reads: CASSETFRGETEGYTF.